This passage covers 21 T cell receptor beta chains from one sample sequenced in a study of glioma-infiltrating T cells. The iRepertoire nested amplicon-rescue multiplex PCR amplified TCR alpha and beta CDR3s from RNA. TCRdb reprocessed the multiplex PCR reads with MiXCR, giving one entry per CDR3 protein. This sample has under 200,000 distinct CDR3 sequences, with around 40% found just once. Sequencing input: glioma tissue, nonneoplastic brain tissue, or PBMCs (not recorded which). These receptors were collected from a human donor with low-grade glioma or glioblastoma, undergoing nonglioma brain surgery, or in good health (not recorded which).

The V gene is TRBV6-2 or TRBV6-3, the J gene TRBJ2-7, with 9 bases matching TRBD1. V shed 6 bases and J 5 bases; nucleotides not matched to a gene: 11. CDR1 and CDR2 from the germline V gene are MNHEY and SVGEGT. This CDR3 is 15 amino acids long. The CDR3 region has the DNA TGTGCCAGCAGGGAGGACAGGGGCAGCAACCACGAGCAGTACTTC. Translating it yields CASREDRGSNHEQYF.

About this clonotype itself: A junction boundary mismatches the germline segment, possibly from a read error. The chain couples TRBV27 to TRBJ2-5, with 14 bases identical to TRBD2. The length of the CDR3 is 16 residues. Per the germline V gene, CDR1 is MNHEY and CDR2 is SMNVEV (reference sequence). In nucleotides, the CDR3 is TGTGCCAGCAGCGTAGAATTGGGACTAGCGGGGGAGACCCAGTGCTTC. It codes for CASSVELGLAGETQCF.

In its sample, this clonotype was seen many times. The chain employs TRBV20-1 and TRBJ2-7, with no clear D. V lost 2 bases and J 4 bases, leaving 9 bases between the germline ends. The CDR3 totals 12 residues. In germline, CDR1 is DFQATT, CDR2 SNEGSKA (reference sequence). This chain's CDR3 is CSARIGGYEQYF. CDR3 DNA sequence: TGCAGTGCTAGAATTGGTGGTTACGAGCAGTACTTC.

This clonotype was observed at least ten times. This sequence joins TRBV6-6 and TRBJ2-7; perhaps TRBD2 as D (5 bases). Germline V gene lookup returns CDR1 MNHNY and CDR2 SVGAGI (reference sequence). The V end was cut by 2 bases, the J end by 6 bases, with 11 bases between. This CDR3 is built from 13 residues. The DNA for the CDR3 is TGTGCCAGCAGTTACCGGCTAGGGAGCGAGCAGTACTTC. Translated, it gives CASSYRLGSEQYF.

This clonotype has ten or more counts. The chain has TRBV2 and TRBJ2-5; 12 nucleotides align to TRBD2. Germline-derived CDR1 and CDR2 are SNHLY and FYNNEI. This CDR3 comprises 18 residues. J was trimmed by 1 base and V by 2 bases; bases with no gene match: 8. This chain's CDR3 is CASSELLAGGISQETQYF. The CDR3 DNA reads TGTGCCAGCAGTGAATTGCTAGCGGGAGGGATTTCCCAAGAGACCCAGTACTTC.

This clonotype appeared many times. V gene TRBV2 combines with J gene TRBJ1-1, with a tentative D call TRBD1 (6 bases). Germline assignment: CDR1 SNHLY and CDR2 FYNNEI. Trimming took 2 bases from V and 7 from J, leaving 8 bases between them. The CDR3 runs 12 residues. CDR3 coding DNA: TGTGCCAGCAGTGAAAGGACAGATGAAGCTTTCTTT. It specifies CASSERTDEAFF.

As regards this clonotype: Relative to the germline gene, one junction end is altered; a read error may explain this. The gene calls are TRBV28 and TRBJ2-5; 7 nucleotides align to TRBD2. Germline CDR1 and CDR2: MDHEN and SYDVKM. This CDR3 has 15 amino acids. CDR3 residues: CASSTSLANQEAQYF. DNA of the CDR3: TGTGCCAGCAGTACTTCACTAGCGAACCAAGAGGCCCAGTACTTC.

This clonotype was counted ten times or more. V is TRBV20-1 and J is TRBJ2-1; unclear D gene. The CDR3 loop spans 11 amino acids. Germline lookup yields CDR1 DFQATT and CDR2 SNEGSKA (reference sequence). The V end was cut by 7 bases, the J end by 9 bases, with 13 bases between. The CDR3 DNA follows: TGCAGTGTTTACCGGCTAAGTGAGCAGTTCTTC. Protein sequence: CSVYRLSEQFF.

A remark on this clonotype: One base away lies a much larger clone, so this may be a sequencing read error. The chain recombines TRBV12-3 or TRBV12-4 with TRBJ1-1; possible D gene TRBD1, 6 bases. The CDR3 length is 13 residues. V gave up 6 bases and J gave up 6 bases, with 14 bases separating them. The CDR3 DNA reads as TGTGCCAGCAGCTACGGGGGACACCCTGAAGCTTTCTTT. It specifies CASSYGGHPEAFF.

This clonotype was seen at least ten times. CDR3 coding DNA: TGCAGTGCTAGCTCAGCGGGAAGGTCCCACAATGAGCAGTTCTTC. Translated: CSASSAGRSHNEQFF. The rearrangement uses TRBV20-1 and TRBJ2-1; 7 bases agree with TRBD2. The J segment lost 5 bases and the V segment lost 3 bases, leaving 10 bases of the junction unmatched. CDR3 length: 15 amino acids. Germline loops: CDR1 DFQATT, CDR2 SNEGSKA (reference sequence).

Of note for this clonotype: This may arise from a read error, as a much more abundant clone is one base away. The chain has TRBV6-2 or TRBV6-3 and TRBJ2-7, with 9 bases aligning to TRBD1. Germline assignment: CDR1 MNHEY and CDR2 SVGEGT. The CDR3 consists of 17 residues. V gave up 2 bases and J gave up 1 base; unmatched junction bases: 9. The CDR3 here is CASSYAWDRVKSYEQYF. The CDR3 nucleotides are TGTGCCAGCAGTTACGCCTGGGACAGGGTAAAATCCTACGAGCAGTACTTC.

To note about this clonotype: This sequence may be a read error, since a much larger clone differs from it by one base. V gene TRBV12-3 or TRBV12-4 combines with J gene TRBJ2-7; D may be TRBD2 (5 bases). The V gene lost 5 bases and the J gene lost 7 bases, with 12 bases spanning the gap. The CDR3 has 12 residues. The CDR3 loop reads CASSPRVREQYF. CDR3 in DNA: TGTGCCAGCAGTCCGAGGGTCCGAGAGCAGTACTTC.

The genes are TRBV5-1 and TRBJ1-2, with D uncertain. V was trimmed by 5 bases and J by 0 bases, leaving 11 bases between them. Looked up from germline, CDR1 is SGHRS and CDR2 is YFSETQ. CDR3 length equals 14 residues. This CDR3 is CASSEGLANYGYTF. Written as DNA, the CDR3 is TGCGCCAGCAGTGAGGGCCTTGCTAACTATGGCTACACCTTC.

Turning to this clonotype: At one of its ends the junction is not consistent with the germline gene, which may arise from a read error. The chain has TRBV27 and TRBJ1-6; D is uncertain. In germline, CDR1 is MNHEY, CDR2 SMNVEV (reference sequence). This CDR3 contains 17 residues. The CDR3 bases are TGTGCCACCAGTTTTGGCTGGACTGCGGCAGTGGCTTCACCCCTCCACTTT. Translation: CATSFGWTAAVASPLHF.

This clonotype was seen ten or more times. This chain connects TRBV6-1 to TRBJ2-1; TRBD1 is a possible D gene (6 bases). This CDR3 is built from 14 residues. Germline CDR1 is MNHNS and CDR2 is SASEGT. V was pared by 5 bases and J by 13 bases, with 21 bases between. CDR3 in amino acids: CASSPSPRQDIQFF. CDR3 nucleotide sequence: TGTGCCAGCAGTCCTTCCCCTCGACAGGACATTCAGTTCTTC.

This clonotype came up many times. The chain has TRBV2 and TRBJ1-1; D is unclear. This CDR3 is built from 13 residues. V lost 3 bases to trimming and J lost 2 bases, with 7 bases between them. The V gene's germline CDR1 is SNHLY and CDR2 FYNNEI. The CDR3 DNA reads TGTGCCAGCAGTGACAACCTTAACACTGAAGCTTTCTTT. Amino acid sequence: CASSDNLNTEAFF. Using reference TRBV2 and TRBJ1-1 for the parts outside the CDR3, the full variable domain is EPEVTQTPSHQVTQMGQEVILRCVPISNHLYFYWYRQILGQKVEFLVSFYNNEISEKSEIFDDQFSVERPDGSNFTLKIRSTKLEDSAMYFCASSDNLNTEAFFGQGTRLTVV.

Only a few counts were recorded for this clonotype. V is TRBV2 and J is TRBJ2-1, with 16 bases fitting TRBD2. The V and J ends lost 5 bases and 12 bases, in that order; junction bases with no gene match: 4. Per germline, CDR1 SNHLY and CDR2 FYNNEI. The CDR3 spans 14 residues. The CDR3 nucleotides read TGTGCCAGCAGTACGGGACTAGCGGGAGGGCGGCAGTTCTTC. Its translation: CASSTGLAGGRQFF.

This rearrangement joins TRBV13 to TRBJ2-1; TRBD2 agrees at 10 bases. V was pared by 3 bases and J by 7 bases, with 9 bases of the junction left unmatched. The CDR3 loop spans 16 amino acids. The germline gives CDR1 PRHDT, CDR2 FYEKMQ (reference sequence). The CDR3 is CASSLSSASGRNEQFF. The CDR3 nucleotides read TGTGCCAGCAGCTTGAGCTCGGCTAGCGGGAGAAATGAGCAGTTCTTC.

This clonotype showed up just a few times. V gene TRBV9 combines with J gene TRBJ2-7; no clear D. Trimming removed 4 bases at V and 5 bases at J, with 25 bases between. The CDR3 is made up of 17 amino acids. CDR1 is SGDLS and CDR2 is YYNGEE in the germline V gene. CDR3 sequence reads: CASSRSSVLSSYDEQYF. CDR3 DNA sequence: TGTGCCAGCAGCAGAAGCAGCGTACTCAGCTCCTACGACGAGCAGTACTTC.

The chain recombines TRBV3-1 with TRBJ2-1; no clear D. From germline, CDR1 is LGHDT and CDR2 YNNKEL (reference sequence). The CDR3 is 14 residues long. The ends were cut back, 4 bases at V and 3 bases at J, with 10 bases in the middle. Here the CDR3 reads CASSPQGNYNEQFF. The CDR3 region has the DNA TGTGCCAGCAGCCCTCAAGGGAACTACAATGAGCAGTTCTTC.

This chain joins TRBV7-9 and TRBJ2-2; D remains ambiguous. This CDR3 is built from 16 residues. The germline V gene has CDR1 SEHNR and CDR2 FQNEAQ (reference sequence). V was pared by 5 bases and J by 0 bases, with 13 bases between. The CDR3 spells CASSQTRPSNTGELFF. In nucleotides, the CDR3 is TGTGCCAGCAGCCAGACTCGCCCATCGAACACCGGGGAGCTGTTTTTT.